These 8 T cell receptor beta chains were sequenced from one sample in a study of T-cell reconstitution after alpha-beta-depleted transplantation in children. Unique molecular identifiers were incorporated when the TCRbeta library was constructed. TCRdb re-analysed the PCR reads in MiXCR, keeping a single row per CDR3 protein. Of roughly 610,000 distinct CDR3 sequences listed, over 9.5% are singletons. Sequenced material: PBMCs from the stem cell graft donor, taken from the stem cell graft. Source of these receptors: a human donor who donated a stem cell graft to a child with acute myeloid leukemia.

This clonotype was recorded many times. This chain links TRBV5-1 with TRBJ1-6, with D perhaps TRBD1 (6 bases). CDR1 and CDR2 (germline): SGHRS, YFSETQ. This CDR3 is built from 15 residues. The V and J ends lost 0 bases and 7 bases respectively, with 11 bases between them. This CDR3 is CASSLADSSNSPLHF. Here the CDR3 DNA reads TGCGCCAGCAGCTTGGCGGACAGCTCCAATTCACCCCTCCACTTT.

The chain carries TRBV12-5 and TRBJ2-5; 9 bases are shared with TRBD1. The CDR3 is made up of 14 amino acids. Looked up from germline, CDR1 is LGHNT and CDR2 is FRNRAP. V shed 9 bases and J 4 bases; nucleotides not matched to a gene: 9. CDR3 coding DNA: TGTGCTAGCCTGCAACAGGGGGCCGGAGAGACCCAGTACTTC. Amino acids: CASLQQGAGETQYF.

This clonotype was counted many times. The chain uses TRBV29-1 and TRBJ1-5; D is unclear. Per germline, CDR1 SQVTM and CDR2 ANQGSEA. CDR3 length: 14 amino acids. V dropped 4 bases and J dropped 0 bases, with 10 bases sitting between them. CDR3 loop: CSVGVGNSNQPQHF. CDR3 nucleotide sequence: TGCAGCGTTGGGGTGGGCAATAGCAATCAGCCCCAGCATTTT.

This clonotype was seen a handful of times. CDR3 region: CASSPEDKRRGDTQYF. CDR3 nucleotides: TGTGCCAGCAGTCCGGAGGACAAGCGCCGGGGGGATACGCAGTATTTT. V gene TRBV12-3 or TRBV12-4 combines with J gene TRBJ2-3; D possibly corresponds to TRBD2 (6 bases). The CDR3 extends over 16 amino acids. V lost 5 bases and J 6 bases, leaving 21 bases between the germline ends.

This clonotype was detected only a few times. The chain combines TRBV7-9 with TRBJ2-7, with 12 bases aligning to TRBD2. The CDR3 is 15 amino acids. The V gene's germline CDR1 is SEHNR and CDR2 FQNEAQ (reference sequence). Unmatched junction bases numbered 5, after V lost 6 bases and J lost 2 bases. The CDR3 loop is CASSPSGRAPYEQYF. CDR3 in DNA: TGTGCCAGCAGTCCTAGCGGGAGGGCCCCCTACGAGCAGTACTTC.

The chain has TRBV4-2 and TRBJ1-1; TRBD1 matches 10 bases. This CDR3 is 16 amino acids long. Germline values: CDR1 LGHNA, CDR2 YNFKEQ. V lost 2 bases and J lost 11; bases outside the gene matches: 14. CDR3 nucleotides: TGTGCCAGCAGCCAACCTCCCGGGACAGGGGCTTCTCGGGCTTTCTTT. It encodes CASSQPPGTGASRAFF.

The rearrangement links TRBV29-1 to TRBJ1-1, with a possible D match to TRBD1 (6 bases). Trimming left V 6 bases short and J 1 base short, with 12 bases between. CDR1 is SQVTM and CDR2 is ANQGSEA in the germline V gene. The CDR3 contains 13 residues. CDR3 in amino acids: CSVVQGKNTEAFF. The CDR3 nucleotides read TGCAGCGTCGTCCAGGGGAAGAACACTGAAGCTTTCTTT.

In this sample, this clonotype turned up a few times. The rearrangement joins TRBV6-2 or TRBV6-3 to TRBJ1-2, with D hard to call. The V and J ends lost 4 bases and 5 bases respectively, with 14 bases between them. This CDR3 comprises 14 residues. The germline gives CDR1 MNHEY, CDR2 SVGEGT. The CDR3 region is CASSSRTLPYGYTF. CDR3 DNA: TGTGCCAGCAGTTCCCGGACGTTGCCTTATGGCTACACCTTC.